This T cell receptor beta chain was found in a study of cytomegalovirus exposure and HLA in healthy donors. A remark on this clone: Antigen specificity is unknown.

Study conclusions and caveats: An analysis done earlier found most TCR beta V segments productive about 87% or about 30% of the time.

PCR amplification relied on 60 Vbeta primers (plus 13 Jbeta primers). Here immunoSEQ multiplex PCR was the method, and the copy in TCRdb shows in-frame clones only, minus some. This table has under 150,000 clones, 70% to 85% appearing once. The sample consisted of PBMCs. The TCR originated in a boy aged 2 to 9 in good health and CMV-seronegative.

The DNA for the CDR3 is TGTGCCAGCAGTTCCGAGACAGGATACAATGAGCAGTTCTTC. This codes for CASSSETGYNEQFF. V gene TRBV27 combines with J gene TRBJ2-1, with D possibly matching TRBD1 (6 bases). The CDR3 spans 14 residues. The ends were cut back, 4 bases at V and 4 bases at J, with 11 bases in the middle. CDR1 and CDR2 (germline): MNHEY, SMNVEV (reference sequence).